This entry is about one TCR beta chain. Naivety among CD8 cells was defined by CD45RO negativity and positive CCR7 selection, thereby excluding terminally differentiated effector memory CD45RA+ cells. Sequencing used immunoSEQ multiplex PCR; TCRdb keeps in-frame clones, though not all of them. The sample yields fewer than 850,000 clones, 96% seen once. This specimen belongs to a study of shared clonotypes between healthy human individuals. The CDR3 has 17 residues. Germline trimming cut 5 bases from V and 4 bases from J; bases unmatched to any gene: 11. CDR1 is MDHEN and CDR2 is SYDVKM in the germline V gene.

Sequencing used naive CD8+ T cells sorted from blood. This TCR was sampled from a man aged 30 to 45 in good health. The rearrangement joins TRBV28 to TRBJ2-3, with 11 nucleotides matching TRBD2. As DNA, the CDR3 is TGTGCCAGCAGTGAAACCCTTCTAGCGGGAGGCCCAGATACGCAGTATTTT. Translation: CASSETLLAGGPDTQYF.